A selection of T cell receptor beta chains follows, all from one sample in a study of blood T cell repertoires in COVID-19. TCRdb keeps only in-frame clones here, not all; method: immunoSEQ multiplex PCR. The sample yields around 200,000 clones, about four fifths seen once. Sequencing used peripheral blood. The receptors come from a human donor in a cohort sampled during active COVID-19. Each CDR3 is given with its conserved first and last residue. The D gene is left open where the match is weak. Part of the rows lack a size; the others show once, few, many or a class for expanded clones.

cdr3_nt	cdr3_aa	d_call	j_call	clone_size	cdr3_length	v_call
TGCGCCAGCAGCCAGCAACAGGGAAACCCATACAATGAGCAGTTCTTC	CASSQQQGNPYNEQFF	.	TRBJ2-1	few	16	TRBV4-1
TGTGCCAGTAACTTACGAACCAATCAGCCCCAGCATTTT	CASNLRTNQPQHF	.	TRBJ1-5	few	13	TRBV19
TGTGCCAGCAGTTTATGGGGAGGGCGGGGGACTGAAGCTTTCTTT	CASSLWGGRGTEAFF	.	TRBJ1-1	few	15	TRBV27
TGTGCCAGCAGTTTAAGGGGGTATAATTCACCCCTCCACTTT	CASSLRGYNSPLHF	.	TRBJ1-6	.	14	TRBV28
TGTGCCAGCAGCTTGGCCGGGGAAACTGAAGCTTTCTTT	CASSLAGETEAFF	.	TRBJ1-1	few	13	TRBV5-5
TGTGCCAGCAGTTTTTCCTCCCGGGGGATGAACACTGAAGCTTTCTTT	CASSFSSRGMNTEAFF	.	TRBJ1-1	.	16	TRBV27
TGTGCCAGCAGCTTGGCCGGGGATCAGCCCCAGCATTTT	CASSLAGDQPQHF	.	TRBJ1-5	few	13	TRBV5-6
TGTGCCAGCAGCCAAGATGTTAGCCCCCCACACGAGCAGTACTTC	CASSQDVSPPHEQYF	.	TRBJ2-7	.	15	TRBV3-1/TRBV3-2
TGTGCCAGCAGCTTGATCGTACAGGAAGGTGGCTACACCTTC	CASSLIVQEGGYTF	.	TRBJ1-2	.	14	TRBV5-5
TGTGCCAGCAGTCCATGGACAGTTAACACTGAAGCTTTCTTT	CASSPWTVNTEAFF	.	TRBJ1-1	.	14	TRBV6-6
TGCGCCAGTCGAGGACTAGCGGGGGCCTACGAGCAGTACTTC	CASRGLAGAYEQYF	TRBD2	TRBJ2-7	.	14	TRBV5-1
TGTGCCATCAGTCAGGACTCCGCATCCTACGAGCAGTACTTC	CAISQDSASYEQYF	.	TRBJ2-7	.	14	TRBV10-3
TGTGCCATCAGTGGGGCAGGGGGCGCTGACACTGAAGCTTTCTTT	CAISGAGGADTEAFF	TRBD1	TRBJ1-1	.	15	TRBV10-3
TGTGCCAGCAGTGCATTGACAGGGGACAATGAGCAGTTCTTC	CASSALTGDNEQFF	TRBD1	TRBJ2-1	.	14	TRBV2
TGCGCCAGCTGGTCCGGGGACTCCGAGGACAATGAGCAGTTCTTC	CASWSGDSEDNEQFF	.	TRBJ2-1	.	15	TRBV5-1
TGTGCCAGCAGCTTAGTGGGGACTAGCGGGCTGAGCTCCTACGAGCAGTACTTC	CASSLVGTSGLSSYEQYF	TRBD2	TRBJ2-7	.	18	TRBV7-2
TGTGCCAGCAGCGACCTAGCGGGGGGCGACACAGATACGCAGTATTTT	CASSDLAGGDTDTQYF	TRBD2	TRBJ2-3	.	16	TRBV7-9
TGTGCCAGCAGTGAGCGCAGCACAGATACGCAGTATTTT	CASSERSTDTQYF	.	TRBJ2-3	few	13	TRBV6-1
TGTGCCAGCAGCGCGACAGGGGGTTATCAGCCCCAGCATTTT	CASSATGGYQPQHF	TRBD1	TRBJ1-5	.	14	TRBV9
TGTGCCAGCAGTGAGTGGACAGTGGGCAATCAGCCCCAGCATTTT	CASSEWTVGNQPQHF	.	TRBJ1-5	.	15	TRBV6-1
TGTGCCATCTTTACAGGGGGCAATGGCTACACCTTC	CAIFTGGNGYTF	TRBD1	TRBJ1-2	.	12	TRBV10-3
TGTGCCAGCAGCTTTGCGGACAGGGGGCCCCTTCGGGAAAAACTGTTTTTT	CASSFADRGPLREKLFF	TRBD1	TRBJ1-4	.	17	TRBV11-2
TGTGCCAGCAGTGGGCAGGGTTTATTCAGCAATCAGCCCCAGCATTTT	CASSGQGLFSNQPQHF	.	TRBJ1-5	.	16	TRBV2
TGTGCCAGCAGCGCCCTCTATGGACAGGGATCAGGGCAGTTCTTC	CASSALYGQGSGQFF	TRBD1	TRBJ2-1	.	15	TRBV11-2
TGTGCCAGCAGCCGAAAGGCGGGACAGAACTACGAGCAGTACTTC	CASSRKAGQNYEQYF	.	TRBJ2-7	.	15	TRBV7-9
TGCGCCAGCAGTGAGACCACCGGGACAGGGGACGATGAGCAGTTCTTC	CASSETTGTGDDEQFF	TRBD1	TRBJ2-1	.	16	TRBV10-2
TGTGCTAGCAGCGTCAGACTAGCCTATGAGCAGTTCTTC	CASSVRLAYEQFF	TRBD2	TRBJ2-1	.	13	TRBV7-7
TGTGCCAGCAGTTACTCGGGCAGGGGGGATTCACCCCTCCACTTT	CASSYSGRGDSPLHF	TRBD1	TRBJ1-6	few	15	TRBV6-5
TGTGCCAGCAGCCGCGGACAGGGGAACTATGGCTACACCTTC	CASSRGQGNYGYTF	TRBD1	TRBJ1-2	few	14	TRBV14
TGTGCCAGCAGAGCCAGCGCAAACTATGGCTACACCTTC	CASRASANYGYTF	.	TRBJ1-2	once	13	TRBV6-5
TGTGCCAGCAGCTTAAATGGGGCGGCCTACAATGAGCAGTTCTTC	CASSLNGAAYNEQFF	.	TRBJ2-1	.	15	TRBV7-3
TGTGCCAGCAGTTCCCCTCGACTTGACAGGGACACTGAAGCTTTCTTT	CASSSPRLDRDTEAFF	TRBD1	TRBJ1-1	once	16	TRBV6-5
TGCAGCGCCGGGGACAGGGGAAACACCATATATTTT	CSAGDRGNTIYF	TRBD1	TRBJ1-3	.	12	TRBV29-1